The entry that follows covers one T cell receptor beta chain sequence. Antigen specificity is unknown. This record belongs to a study of T cells after yellow fever vaccination. Universal primer sites and UMIs were introduced during 5'RACE template-switching synthesis of TCR cDNA. TCRdb processed the 5' RACE reads anew with MiXCR; each CDR3 protein has one entry. The repertoire holds 200,000 to 250,000 distinct CDR3 sequences, with 6.9% as singletons. Germline values: CDR1 SGHRS, CDR2 YFSETQ. Trimming shortened V by 0 bases and J by 3 bases, and 12 bases separated the two germline ends. CDR3 length: 15 residues. Study results and caveats: Contamination by abundant bulk-population clonotypes could be present in FACS-sorted repertoires. Weaker overall, the secondary response nonetheless peaked faster (day 5 versus 15). Most clones from primary vaccination resurfaced after the booster (under 97% CD4, approximately 88% CD8).

The V and J genes are TRBV5-1 and TRBJ1-2, with D maybe TRBD1 (6 bases). The receptor was isolated from a man aged 25 to 45 who received the YFV17D yellow fever vaccine. Sequenced material: CD4+ T cells sorted from PBMCs, taken 15 days after the yellow fever booster vaccination. CDR3 sequence reads: CASSLEVQGYYGYTF. DNA for the CDR3: TGCGCCAGCAGCTTGGAGGTACAGGGATACTATGGCTACACCTTC.